The clone carrying this TCR beta chain was observed a handful of times. No antigen is known for it. Trimming took off 3 bases at V and 6 bases at J, with 14 bases between the two ends. The length of the CDR3 is 15 residues. Germline CDR1 and CDR2: MNHNY and SVGAGI (reference sequence). This entry is derived from a study of cytotoxic CD8 clonotypes in ibrutinib-treated CLL. Study-level findings and limits: Clonality (at baseline) was higher than in age-matched healthy donors and tracked circulating CD8+ T-cell counts.

Target depth was 1 in 200,000 to 1 in 1 million T cells, about 10x per clonotype. The protocol was immunoSEQ multiplex PCR, while the TCRdb copy is restricted to in-frame clones and leaves out a portion. The sample holds a few hundred thousand clones, almost 80% seen once. The clonotype comes from a human donor with chronic lymphocytic leukemia. This rearrangement joins TRBV6-6 to TRBJ2-2, with D tentatively TRBD1 (5 bases). The material was PBMCs, obtained before ibrutinib treatment. The CDR3 sequence: CASSYRQTASGELFF. The CDR3 region has the DNA TGTGCCAGCAGTTATCGACAGACTGCCTCCGGGGAGCTGTTTTTT.